Below are 4 T cell receptor beta chains sequenced from a single sample in a study of blood T cell repertoires in COVID-19 (dated by TCRdb to 2018 to 2020). Receptor libraries were prepared by the immunoSEQ multiplex PCR assay. Held by TCRdb, this immuneACCESS table contains in-frame sequences only and omits some clones. Under half of the omission traces to an unresolved V gene where checked; the cause of the rest is unknown. The sample table contains 350,000 to 450,000 clones; only one count was recorded for 85% of them. The top ten clones comprise 3.5% to 4% of the sample. The specimen sequenced was peripheral blood. The receptors were gathered from a woman between 18 and 30 years old with acute or convalescent COVID-19.

The V and J genes are TRBV4-1 and TRBJ1-2; tentatively, D is TRBD1 (6 bases). V was trimmed by 2 bases and J by 8 bases, leaving 12 bases between them. Germline assignment: CDR1 MGHRA and CDR2 YSYEKL. This CDR3 has 13 residues. The DNA for the CDR3 is TGCGCCAGCAGCCAATTACAGGGCGGGGGCTACACCTTC. Translation gives CASSQLQGGGYTF.

About this clone itself: Distinct nucleotide sequences in the sample also encode this CDR3. The V gene is TRBV5-1, the J gene TRBJ1-2; D gene ambiguous. CDR1 and CDR2 from the germline V gene are SGHRS and YFSETQ. The CDR3 sequence is 13 residues long. The V and J ends lost 0 bases and 5 bases respectively, with 8 bases between them. The CDR3 loop reads CASSLEGAYGYTF. DNA for the CDR3: TGCGCCAGCAGCTTGGAGGGAGCTTATGGCTACACCTTC.

The chain recombines TRBV10-3 with TRBJ1-4; 9 bases map to TRBD1. There are 13 residues in the CDR3. Trimming cost V 6 bases and J 8 bases; bases outside gene matches: 4. Germline CDR1 ENHRY, CDR2 SYGVKD. The CDR3 sequence: CAISDGTGEKLFF. CDR3 in DNA: TGTGCCATCAGCGACGGGACAGGGGAAAAACTGTTTTTT.

This chain joins TRBV19 and TRBJ2-6, with TRBD1 matching 7 bases. The V and J ends lost 6 bases and 2 bases, in that order; junction bases with no gene match: 13. This CDR3 has 18 residues. Germline V gene lookup returns CDR1 LNHDA and CDR2 SQIVND (reference sequence). The CDR3 sequence is CASRSQTGTLPGANVLTF. DNA for the CDR3: TGTGCCAGTAGGTCGCAGACAGGGACGTTACCTGGGGCCAACGTCCTGACTTTC. Complete variable domain (other parts from reference TRBV19 and TRBJ2-6): DGGITQSPKYLFRKEGQNVTLSCEQNLNHDAMYWYRQDPGQGLRLIYYSQIVNDFQKGDIAEGYSVSREKKESFPLTVTSAQKNPTAFYLCASRSQTGTLPGANVLTFGAGSRLTVL.